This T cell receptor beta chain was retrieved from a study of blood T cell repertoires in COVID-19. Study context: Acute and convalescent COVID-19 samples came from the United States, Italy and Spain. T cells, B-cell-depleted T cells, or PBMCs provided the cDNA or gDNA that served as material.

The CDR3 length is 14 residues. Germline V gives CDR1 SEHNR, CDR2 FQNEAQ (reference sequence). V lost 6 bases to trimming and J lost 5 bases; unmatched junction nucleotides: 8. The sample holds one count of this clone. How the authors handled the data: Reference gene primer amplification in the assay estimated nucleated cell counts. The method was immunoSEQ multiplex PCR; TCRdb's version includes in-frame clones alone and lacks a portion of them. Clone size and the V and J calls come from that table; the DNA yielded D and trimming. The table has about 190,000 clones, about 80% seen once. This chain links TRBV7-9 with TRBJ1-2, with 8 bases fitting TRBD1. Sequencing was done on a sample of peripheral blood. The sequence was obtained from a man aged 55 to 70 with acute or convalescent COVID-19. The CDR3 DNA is TGTGCCAGCAGTCCCGGACAGGGAAGATATGGCTACACCTTC. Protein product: CASSPGQGRYGYTF.